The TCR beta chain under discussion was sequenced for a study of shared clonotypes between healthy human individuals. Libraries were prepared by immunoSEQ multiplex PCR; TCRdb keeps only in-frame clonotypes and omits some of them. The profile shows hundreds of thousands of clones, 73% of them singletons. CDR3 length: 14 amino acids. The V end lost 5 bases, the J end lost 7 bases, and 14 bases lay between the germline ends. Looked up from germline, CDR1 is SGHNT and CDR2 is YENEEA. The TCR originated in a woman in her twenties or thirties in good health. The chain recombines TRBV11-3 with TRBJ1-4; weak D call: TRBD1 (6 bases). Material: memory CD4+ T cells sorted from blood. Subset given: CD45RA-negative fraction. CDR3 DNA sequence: TGTGCCAGCAGCCCGGACAGCATACTTGAAAAACTGTTTTTT. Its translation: CASSPDSILEKLFF.